The clone carrying this T cell receptor (beta chain) was recorded at least ten times. The CDR3 loop spans 13 amino acids. Trimming took off 0 bases at V and 6 bases at J, with 6 bases between the two ends. The germline CDR1 and CDR2 sequences are LNHNV and YYDKDF (reference sequence). Using its own MiXCR run on the 5' RACE reads, TCRdb lists one record per CDR3 protein. This table has about 58,000 distinct CDR3 sequences, roughly 13% appearing once. The sample belongs to a study of early T cells in non-severe SARS-CoV-2 infection. The sequence came from an adult who was a healthcare worker with PCR-confirmed SARS-CoV-2 infection or an uninfected control (not recorded which). The chain links TRBV15 to TRBJ2-1; tentative D call: TRBD2 (5 bases). The sequencing input was whole blood. CDR3: CATSREAGNEQFF. Here the CDR3 DNA reads TGTGCCACCAGCAGAGAGGCGGGCAATGAGCAGTTCTTC.